This entry lists 32 T cell receptor beta chains sequenced from one sample in a study of CD8 T cells in ankylosing spondylitis. One entry per CDR3 protein, called by TCRdb with MiXCR from the 5' RACE reads. The table lists 150,000 or so distinct CDR3 sequences, around 10% of them singletons, with 25% to 30% in the top ten. The sample taken for sequencing was blood, either unsorted or a sorted T cell fraction (not recorded which). These receptors originate from a male donor with ankylosing spondylitis or in good health (not recorded which).

The chain links TRBV10-1 to TRBJ2-1; D remains ambiguous. V was shortened by 5 bases and J by 5 bases, with 19 bases between the two germline ends. CDR3 length: 16 amino acids. From germline, CDR1 is WNHNN and CDR2 SYGVQD (reference sequence). The CDR3 DNA reads as TGCGCCAGCAGTCCTACACCGGACCCCGGCGACAATGAGCAGTTCTTC. It yields the protein CASSPTPDPGDNEQFF.

This clonotype was counted ten times or more. V gene TRBV12-3 or TRBV12-4 combines with J gene TRBJ1-1; the D gene is possibly TRBD1 (5 bases). The V gene lost 3 bases and the J gene lost 1 base, with 12 bases spanning the gap. The CDR3 runs 15 residues. The CDR3 DNA reads as TGTGCCAGCAGTTTTCGAGGTACAGGGAACACTGAAGCTTTCTTT. Translated, it gives CASSFRGTGNTEAFF.

This clonotype was detected many times. In nucleotides, the CDR3 is TGTGCCACCACGACTAGTCATCAGATCGGCTACGAGCAGTACTTC. Amino acid sequence: CATTTSHQIGYEQYF. The chain carries TRBV10-3 and TRBJ2-7, with D perhaps TRBD2 (6 bases). V shed 10 bases and J shed 3 bases, with 22 bases lying between them. The CDR3 has 15 residues. CDR1 is ENHRY and CDR2 is SYGVKD in the germline V gene.

This chain joins TRBV3-1 and TRBJ2-5, with 7 bases matching TRBD2. Looked up from germline, CDR1 is LGHDT and CDR2 is YNNKEL (reference sequence). Trimming cost V 3 bases and J 5 bases; bases outside gene matches: 9. CDR3 length: 15 residues. The CDR3: CASSQTTTSRETQYF. In nucleotides, the CDR3 is TGTGCCAGCAGCCAGACTACGACTAGCCGGGAGACCCAGTACTTC.

In this sample, this clonotype turned up many times. The rearrangement joins TRBV20-1 to TRBJ1-4; a possible D gene is TRBD1 (5 bases). Trimming took off 1 base at V and 8 bases at J, with 14 bases between the two ends. CDR3 length: 14 residues. CDR1 is DFQATT and CDR2 is SNEGSKA in the germline V gene (reference sequence). The DNA for the CDR3 is TGCAGTGCTAGAGGGGTTGATGGGGCCGAAAAACTGTTTTTT. Translating it yields CSARGVDGAEKLFF.

V gene TRBV6-6 combines with J gene TRBJ1-3, with D uncertain. The CDR3 is 14 residues long. V was pared by 3 bases and J by 0 bases, with 6 bases between. Per the germline V gene, CDR1 is MNHNY and CDR2 is SVGAGI (reference sequence). The CDR3 DNA sequence: TGTGCCAGCAGTTATTCGGTCTCTGGAAACACCATATATTTT. Amino acid sequence: CASSYSVSGNTIYF.

This clonotype was detected ten times or more. The chain combines TRBV4-3 with TRBJ1-4; D unresolved. Trimming shortened V by 2 bases and J by 5 bases, and 15 bases separated the two germline ends. This CDR3 is built from 16 residues. From germline, CDR1 is LGHNA and CDR2 YSLEER. CDR3 amino acids: CASSQSVSDKNEKLFF. The CDR3 region has the DNA TGCGCCAGCAGCCAATCTGTATCTGATAAGAATGAAAAACTGTTTTTT.

There are many counts of this clonotype. This rearrangement joins TRBV29-1 to TRBJ2-1, with 14 bases aligning to TRBD2. The CDR3 loop spans 15 amino acids. Trimming removed 7 bases from V and 0 bases from J; junction bases left unmatched: 2. Germline CDR1 reads SQVTM; CDR2 reads ANQGSEA. CDR3 sequence reads: CSAGLAGGSYNEQFF. Written as DNA, the CDR3 is TGCAGCGCCGGACTAGCGGGAGGCTCCTACAATGAGCAGTTCTTC.

The chain carries TRBV5-1 and TRBJ1-2; D possibly corresponds to TRBD1 (5 bases). The germline gives CDR1 SGHRS, CDR2 YFSETQ. The CDR3 extends over 14 amino acids. V was trimmed by 4 bases and J by 6 bases, leaving 16 bases between them. The CDR3 DNA sequence: TGCGCCAGCAGCCTACCGACGGGGACCGATGGCTACACCTTC. Protein: CASSLPTGTDGYTF.

This chain uses TRBV5-1 with TRBJ1-4; TRBD1 might be the D (6 bases). V was clipped by 1 base and J by 6 bases, with 10 bases between them. The CDR3 has 14 amino acids. CDR1 and CDR2 (germline): SGHRS, YFSETQ. CDR3 in amino acids: CASSLSGGHEKLFF. DNA for the CDR3: TGCGCCAGCAGCTTGTCCGGGGGCCATGAAAAACTGTTTTTT.

As concerns this clonotype: A much larger clone is a single base away; this may be a read error. The J gene is TRBJ1-2, the V gene TRBV6-6; TRBD1 aligns across 7 bases. There are 12 residues in the CDR3. Losses at the gene ends were 5 bases for V and 13 bases for J; bases not matched to a gene: 10. Germline loops: CDR1 MNHNY, CDR2 SVGAGI (reference sequence). CDR3 nucleotide sequence: TGTGCCAGCAGTCCGAGACAGGGCGGTGGCACCTTC. Translating gives CASSPRQGGGTF.

This clonotype was seen more than once but under ten times. The chain has TRBV9 and TRBJ2-7; D may be TRBD2 (6 bases). CDR3 length equals 15 residues. V lost 3 bases to trimming and J lost 2 bases, with 15 bases between them. The germline gives CDR1 SGDLS, CDR2 YYNGEE. CDR3: CASSAGGLVTYEQYF. The DNA for the CDR3 is TGTGCCAGCAGCGCCGGGGGACTGGTTACCTACGAGCAGTACTTC.

This clonotype appeared a few times. An end of the junction does not agree with germline; a read error may underlie this. The chain combines TRBV12-3 or TRBV12-4 with TRBJ1-4, with a weak D call TRBD1 (5 bases). The CDR3 consists of 15 residues. CDR3 amino acids: CASSFSTGTSEKLFF. The CDR3 bases are TGTGCCAGCAGTTTCTCGACCGGGACTAGTGAAAAACTGTTTTTT.

This sequence joins TRBV12-3 or TRBV12-4 and TRBJ2-1, with TRBD2 matching 7 bases. V shed 1 base and J 5 bases; nucleotides not matched to a gene: 2. The length of the CDR3 is 14 residues. CDR3 DNA sequence: TGTGCCAGCAGTTTAGACGGGGGGAACAATGAGCAGTTCTTC. It encodes CASSLDGGNNEQFF.

This clonotype was counted many times. J is TRBJ1-3 and V is TRBV12-3 or TRBV12-4; D unclear. CDR3 length: 13 amino acids. V dropped 6 bases and J dropped 4 bases, with 10 bases sitting between them. The CDR3: CASRRAEGNTIYF. Written as DNA, the CDR3 is TGTGCCAGCAGGAGAGCGGAAGGAAACACCATATATTTT.

This clonotype came up many times. V gene TRBV5-1 combines with J gene TRBJ2-3; TRBD2 matches 9 bases. The length of the CDR3 is 16 residues. CDR1 and CDR2 from the germline V gene are SGHRS and YFSETQ. Trimming at V came to 3 bases and at J to 6 bases, leaving 11 bases not matched to a gene. CDR3 region: CASSSPQRGAHDTQYF. CDR3 sequence (DNA): TGCGCCAGCAGCTCCCCACAGCGGGGGGCCCACGATACGCAGTATTTT.

This rearrangement joins TRBV11-2 to TRBJ1-4, with a weak D call TRBD1 (6 bases). CDR1 is SGHAT and CDR2 is FQNNGV in the germline V gene. V lost 3 bases to trimming and J lost 4 bases, with 9 bases between them. CDR3 length: 14 amino acids. This chain's CDR3 is CASSFGQSNEKLFF. CDR3 bases: TGTGCCAGCAGCTTTGGACAGAGTAATGAAAAACTGTTTTTT. Based on the CDR3 plus reference TRBV11-2 and TRBJ1-4, the full variable domain is EAGVAQSPRYKIIEKRQSVAFWCNPISGHATLYWYQQILGQGPKLLIQFQNNGVVDDSQLPKDRFSAERLKGVDSTLKIQPAKLEDSAVYLCASSFGQSNEKLFFGSGTQLSVL.

This clonotype was seen ten or more times. The genes are TRBV29-1 and TRBJ2-2; D not resolved. The V gene's germline CDR1 is SQVTM and CDR2 ANQGSEA. This CDR3 region has 11 residues. Trimming cost V 4 bases and J 5 bases, with 5 bases left between them. CDR3 loop: CSVGITGELFF. In nucleotides, the CDR3 is TGCAGCGTTGGGATAACCGGGGAGCTGTTTTTT.

This clonotype was found a few times. CDR3 DNA sequence: TGTGCCAGCAGTTATGATTCCGGACAGGGCTATGGCTACACCTTC. This codes for CASSYDSGQGYGYTF. V gene TRBV6-2 or TRBV6-3 combines with J gene TRBJ1-2; 8 bases map to TRBD1. V gave up 3 bases and J gave up 4 bases; unmatched junction bases: 7. Germline lookup yields CDR1 MNHEY and CDR2 SVGEGT. CDR3 length equals 15 residues.

This clonotype was seen repeatedly, ten times or more. J is TRBJ2-7 and V is TRBV6-5; 12 nucleotides line up with TRBD2. The CDR3 sequence is 15 residues long. Germline-derived CDR1 and CDR2 are MNHEY and SVGAGI. Losses at the gene ends were 6 bases for V and 4 bases for J; bases not matched to a gene: 7. The CDR3 sequence is CASRLRLAGEYEQYF. CDR3 coding DNA: TGTGCCAGCAGGTTAAGACTAGCGGGAGAGTACGAGCAGTACTTC.

This clonotype was picked up a small number of times. The chain is built from TRBV29-1 and TRBJ1-2, with D tentatively TRBD1 (5 bases). CDR3 size: 17 residues. V lost 0 bases, J lost 4 bases, and 21 bases lay in between. CDR1 and CDR2 (germline): SQVTM, ANQGSEA. The CDR3 coding sequence is TGCAGCGTTGAAGATGGGATTCTCGAGGGGCGCGGCTATGGCTACACCTTC. Residues: CSVEDGILEGRGYGYTF.

V and J are TRBV6-5 and TRBJ1-2; D is possibly TRBD1 (5 bases). CDR1 is MNHEY and CDR2 is SVGAGI in the germline V gene. Trimming stripped 2 bases from V and 4 bases from J, with 8 bases between. CDR3 size: 13 residues. The CDR3 sequence is CASSYGAGYGYTF. The CDR3 DNA reads TGTGCCAGCAGTTACGGGGCTGGCTATGGCTACACCTTC.

This clonotype was found a few times. J is TRBJ1-2 and V is TRBV21-1; the D call TRBD1 from the table was never checked on the DNA. TRBV21-1 is flagged as a pseudogene. The CDR3 length is 15 residues. CDR3 sequence (DNA): TGTGCCAGCAGCCCCCAGGACAGGGTATTGTGTGGCTACACCTTC. Protein product: CASSPQDRVLCGYTF.

This clonotype was seen repeatedly, ten times or more. V and J are TRBV15 and TRBJ1-1; D possibly corresponds to TRBD1 (5 bases). Per the germline V gene, CDR1 is LNHNV and CDR2 is YYDKDF (reference sequence). The V end was cut by 5 bases, the J end by 11 bases, with 18 bases between. The CDR3 sequence is 13 residues long. The CDR3 sequence is CATSFEGVGEAFF. Here the CDR3 DNA reads TGTGCCACCAGCTTCGAAGGGGTGGGAGAGGCTTTCTTT. The entire variable domain, with the rest obtained from reference TRBV15 and TRBJ1-1, is as follows: DAMVIQNPRYQVTQFGKPVTLSCSQTLNHNVMYWYQQKSSQAPKLLFHYYDKDFNNEADTPDNFQSRRPNTSFCFLDIRSPGLGDTAMYLCATSFEGVGEAFFGQGTRLTVV.

The chain carries TRBV20-1 and TRBJ1-1; no clear D. The ends were cut back, 2 bases at V and 0 bases at J, with 13 bases in the middle. This CDR3 is 15 amino acids long. Germline V CDR1 and CDR2: DFQATT, SNEGSKA (reference sequence). The CDR3 sequence is CSARSGGNVNTEAFF. In nucleotides, the CDR3 is TGCAGTGCTAGAAGTGGAGGGAACGTGAACACTGAAGCTTTCTTT.

This clonotype was recorded a few times. This sequence joins TRBV12-5 and TRBJ2-1, with a weak D call TRBD2 (6 bases). Germline lookup yields CDR1 LGHNT and CDR2 FRNRAP. The CDR3 has 15 amino acids. The V end lost 0 bases, the J end lost 4 bases, and 10 bases lay between the germline ends. CDR3 residues: CASGLVLDYYNEQFF. The CDR3 DNA reads TGTGCTAGTGGTTTGGTACTGGACTATTACAATGAGCAGTTCTTC.

This clonotype has ten or more counts. The chain has TRBV6-5 and TRBJ2-1; the D is unclear. The CDR3 is 13 amino acids. Germline CDR1 is MNHEY and CDR2 is SVGAGI. V lost 2 bases and J lost 7, with 9 bases in between. In nucleotides, the CDR3 is TGTGCCAGCAGTTACAGATCTAGAAATGAGCAGTTCTTC. This gives the protein CASSYRSRNEQFF.

This clonotype was recorded many times. J is TRBJ2-4 and V is TRBV12-3 or TRBV12-4, with TRBD1 as a possible D gene (6 bases). V lost 6 bases and J 2 bases, leaving 14 bases between the germline ends. There are 15 residues in the CDR3. CDR3 sequence: CASSYPQGTKNIQYF. Here the CDR3 DNA reads TGTGCCAGCAGCTATCCCCAGGGGACCAAAAACATTCAGTACTTC.

This chain links TRBV20-1 with TRBJ1-2; possible D gene TRBD1, 6 bases. There are 14 residues in the CDR3. Trimming shortened V by 6 bases and J by 4 bases, and 18 bases separated the two germline ends. The germline gives CDR1 DFQATT, CDR2 SNEGSKA (reference sequence). CDR3 coding DNA: TGCAGTGCCCCTGCCCGGGGGCGGGTCTATGGCTACACCTTC. Translation gives CSAPARGRVYGYTF.

This clonotype was detected many times. The V call is TRBV29-1, the J call TRBJ1-1, with TRBD1 as a possible D gene (6 bases). Per germline, CDR1 SQVTM and CDR2 ANQGSEA. Trimming took 7 bases from V and 0 from J, leaving 12 bases between them. The CDR3 is 13 residues long. This CDR3 reads CSGGAALNTEAFF. Written as DNA, the CDR3 is TGCAGCGGGGGGGCAGCCTTGAACACTGAAGCTTTCTTT.

This clonotype was picked up many times. The V gene is TRBV29-1, the J gene TRBJ2-3, with D possibly matching TRBD2 (6 bases). The CDR3 spans 13 residues. V was trimmed by 5 bases and J by 2 bases, leaving 11 bases between them. CDR1 is SQVTM, CDR2 ANQGSEA, per germline. CDR3 in DNA: TGCAGCGTTTTGGGACTTTTCACAGATACGCAGTATTTT. It codes for CSVLGLFTDTQYF.

With regard to this clonotype: A read error may account for a junction end that differs from germline. The chain employs TRBV5-1 and TRBJ2-2; 10 bases match TRBD1. This CDR3 comprises 16 residues. Germline values: CDR1 SGHRS, CDR2 YFSETQ. CDR3 DNA: TGCGCCAACAGCTTGGGAAGGACAGGGGGCACCGGGGAGCTGTTTTTT. This gives the protein CANSLGRTGGTGELFF.